These 16 T cell receptor beta chains were all obtained from the same sample, sequenced in a study of identical twins (dated by TCRdb to about 2016). The library was prepared using 5' RACE. Reads for this sample came from an Illumina HiSeq 2000. TCRdb trimmed the raw reads at Q25, called clones with MiXCR and kept productive beta chains. Each CDR3 protein gets just one entry, which takes the most common genes and DNA from the rows behind it. For this sample the table gives approximately 230,000 distinct CDR3 sequences, of which approximately 7.1% were detected only once. The leading ten clones occupy about 15% of the sample. Another study also made use of these data, one on T cells expressing NK-cell markers.

The sample comprised CD8+ T cells sorted from blood. These receptors originate from a woman aged 18-29 years in good health.

This clonotype occurred many times. The chain recombines TRBV20-1 with TRBJ2-6; D is uncertain. CDR3 length: 13 amino acids. Germline CDR1 DFQATT, CDR2 SNEGSKA (reference sequence). V was trimmed by 6 bases and J by 4 bases, leaving 10 bases between them. The DNA of the CDR3 is TGCAGTGCATACTCTAACGGGGCCAACGTCCTGACTTTC. Protein: CSAYSNGANVLTF.

This clonotype occurred many times. The CDR3 sequence is CASSAGTVNTEAFF. CDR3 nucleotides: TGTGCCAGCAGCGCAGGGACGGTGAACACTGAAGCTTTCTTT. The gene calls are TRBV7-6 and TRBJ1-1, with D maybe TRBD1 (5 bases). Germline CDR1 SGHVS, CDR2 FNYEAQ. The CDR3 covers 14 residues. V shed 5 bases and J shed 0 bases, with 10 bases lying between them.

This clonotype came up many times. The genes are TRBV5-6 and TRBJ1-1, with D possibly matching TRBD1 (5 bases). The CDR3 loop spans 12 amino acids. CDR1 is SGHDT and CDR2 is YYEEEE in the germline V gene. V was cut by 4 bases and J by 4 bases, with 8 bases left in between. The CDR3 DNA follows: TGTGCCAGCAGCGACAGCACCACTGAAGCTTTCTTT. The encoded protein is CASSDSTTEAFF.

J is TRBJ1-2 and V is TRBV20-1; the D is unclear. The CDR3 consists of 12 residues. The V gene lost 7 bases and the J gene lost 3 bases, with 12 bases spanning the gap. From germline, CDR1 is DFQATT and CDR2 SNEGSKA (reference sequence). CDR3 loop: CSGFSGHYGYTF. The DNA of the CDR3 is TGCAGTGGGTTTTCAGGCCACTATGGCTACACCTTC.

Ten or more counts support this clonotype. This chain connects TRBV7-8 to TRBJ2-1; 7 bases line up with TRBD2. Germline values: CDR1 SGHVS, CDR2 FQNEAQ. The CDR3 spans 16 residues. Trimming removed 6 bases from V and 9 bases from J; junction bases left unmatched: 17. The CDR3 here is CASRAMGAGTRSEQFF. In DNA form, the CDR3 reads TGTGCCAGCAGAGCCATGGGAGCGGGGACGCGCAGTGAGCAGTTCTTC.

The chain recombines TRBV3-1 with TRBJ2-7, with D maybe TRBD2 (5 bases). CDR3 size: 16 residues. Germline CDR1 LGHDT, CDR2 YNNKEL (reference sequence). Between the trimmed V and J ends, which lost 1 base and 0 bases, there was a span of 13 bases. CDR3 bases: TGTGCCAGCAGCCAAGCCGACTATGTGGGCTCCTACGAGCAGTACTTC. Its protein product is CASSQADYVGSYEQYF.

This clonotype has a handful of counts. The chain joins TRBV7-9 to TRBJ2-5; D possibly uses TRBD1 or TRBD2 (5 bases each). The CDR3 runs to 14 residues. V was clipped by 6 bases and J by 4 bases, with 15 bases between them. Germline V gene lookup returns CDR1 SEHNR and CDR2 FQNEAQ (reference sequence). The CDR3 DNA reads as TGTGCCAGCAGGCGAGCCCAGGGAGCAGAGACCCAGTACTTC. Protein product: CASRRAQGAETQYF. The full variable domain, its missing parts supplied by reference TRBV7-9 and TRBJ2-5, is DTGVSQNPRHKITKRGQNVTFRCDPISEHNRLYWYRQTLGQGPEFLTYFQNEAQLEKSRLLSDRFSAERPKGSFSTLEIQRTEQGDSAMYLCASRRAQGAETQYFGPGTRLLVL.

The chain has TRBV13 and TRBJ2-1; either TRBD1 or TRBD2 may fit D (6 bases each). The ends were cut back, 5 bases at V and 9 bases at J, with 23 bases in the middle. CDR1 is PRHDT and CDR2 is FYEKMQ in the germline V gene (reference sequence). The CDR3 extends over 16 amino acids. DNA of the CDR3: TGTGCCAGCAGCCCAGATTCAGGGGACTGGGGGAGTGAGCAGTTCTTC. Amino acid sequence: CASSPDSGDWGSEQFF. Together with reference TRBV13 and TRBJ2-1, the CDR3 gives the full variable domain: AAGVIQSPRHLIKEKRETATLKCYPIPRHDTVYWYQQGPGQDPQFLISFYEKMQSDKGSIPDRFSAQQFSDYHSELNMSSLELGDSALYFCASSPDSGDWGSEQFFGPGTRLTVL.

This clonotype has a handful of counts. This rearrangement joins TRBV20-1 to TRBJ2-1; unclear D gene. Germline lookup yields CDR1 DFQATT and CDR2 SNEGSKA (reference sequence). Trimming pared 3 bases from V and 3 bases from J, leaving 6 bases between. The CDR3 length is 12 residues. CDR3 DNA sequence: TGCAGTGCTAGGGGCATCTACAATGAGCAGTTCTTC. Amino acid sequence: CSARGIYNEQFF.

There are many counts of this clonotype. The chain links TRBV12-3 or TRBV12-4 to TRBJ2-3; D uncertain. CDR3 length: 13 amino acids. V lost 3 bases and J lost 2, with 6 bases in between. CDR3 region: CASSFGPTDTQYF. The CDR3 region has the DNA TGTGCCAGCAGTTTTGGGCCCACAGATACGCAGTATTTT.

This clonotype was seen many times. The chain links TRBV4-1 to TRBJ1-1; TRBD1 might be the D (6 bases). This CDR3 is 19 amino acids long. Germline CDR1 and CDR2: MGHRA and YSYEKL. V lost 0 bases, J lost 2 bases, and 22 bases lay in between. DNA for the CDR3: TGCGCCAGCAGCCAAGATCCCAGAGGACCGACAGGAGCTAACACTGAAGCTTTCTTT. Its protein product is CASSQDPRGPTGANTEAFF.

This clonotype was seen many times. The rearrangement uses TRBV12-3 or TRBV12-4 and TRBJ2-5; the match to TRBD2 covers 8 bases. The CDR3 has 16 amino acids. The trim removed 5 bases at V and 5 bases at J, leaving 13 bases unmatched. This chain's CDR3 is CASSPRAGGLRETQYF. The DNA for the CDR3 is TGTGCCAGCAGTCCGAGGGCGGGGGGCCTGAGGGAGACCCAGTACTTC.

J is TRBJ2-3 and V is TRBV6-2 or TRBV6-3; D might be TRBD2 (5 bases). In germline, CDR1 is MNHEY, CDR2 SVGEGT. V gave up 7 bases and J gave up 6 bases, with 11 bases separating them. The CDR3 runs 12 residues. The CDR3: CASTLGSDTQYF. In DNA form, the CDR3 reads TGTGCCAGCACCCTAGGGAGCGATACGCAGTATTTT.

This clonotype was observed a handful of times. J is TRBJ2-7 and V is TRBV12-3 or TRBV12-4, with 8 bases matching TRBD2. This CDR3 is 16 amino acids long. V lost 2 bases, J lost 6 bases, and 12 bases stayed unmatched. The CDR3 DNA follows: TGTGCCAGCAGTTTATGGGTGCGCGGGGGGCCCGGCGAGCAGTACTTC. It is translated as CASSLWVRGGPGEQYF.

This clonotype was found many times. The V and J genes are TRBV7-6 and TRBJ2-1, with 7 bases that match TRBD1. Germline V gene data show CDR1 as SGHVS and CDR2 as FNYEAQ. The CDR3 has 16 amino acids. V dropped 5 bases and J dropped 7; count of bases not matched to a gene: 14. CDR3 nucleotide sequence: TGTGCCAGCAGCACATGGACTCTTAGGGGGCTAAATGAGCAGTTCTTC. As protein: CASSTWTLRGLNEQFF. Combining the CDR3 with reference TRBV7-6 and TRBJ2-1 gives the whole variable domain GAGVSQSPRYKVTKRGQDVALRCDPISGHVSLYWYRQALGQGPEFLTYFNYEAQQDKSGLPNDRFSAERPEGSISTLTIQRTEQRDSAMYRCASSTWTLRGLNEQFFGPGTRLTVL.

The rearrangement links TRBV14 to TRBJ2-7, with TRBD2 matching over 7 bases. Germline V gives CDR1 SGHDN, CDR2 FVKESK. V lost 4 bases and J lost 3; bases outside the gene matches: 6. The CDR3 runs to 14 residues. CDR3 DNA sequence: TGTGCCAGCAGCCCTAGCGGCGAGGTCTACGAGCAGTACTTC. Protein sequence: CASSPSGEVYEQYF.